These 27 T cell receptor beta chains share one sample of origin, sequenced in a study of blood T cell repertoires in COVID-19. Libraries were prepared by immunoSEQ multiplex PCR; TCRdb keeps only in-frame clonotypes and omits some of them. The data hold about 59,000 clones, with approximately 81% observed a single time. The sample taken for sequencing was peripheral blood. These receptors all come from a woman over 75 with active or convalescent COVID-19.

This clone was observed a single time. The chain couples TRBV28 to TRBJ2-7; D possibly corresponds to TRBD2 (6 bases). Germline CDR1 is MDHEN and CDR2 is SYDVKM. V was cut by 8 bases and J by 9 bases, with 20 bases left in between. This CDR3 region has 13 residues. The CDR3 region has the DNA TGTGCCAGCGGAGGAGCGGGCGATTGGAGGCAGTACTTC. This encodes CASGGAGDWRQYF.

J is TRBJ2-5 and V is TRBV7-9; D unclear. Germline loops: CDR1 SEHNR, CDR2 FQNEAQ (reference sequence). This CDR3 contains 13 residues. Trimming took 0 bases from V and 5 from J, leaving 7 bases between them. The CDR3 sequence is CASSLAQWETQYF. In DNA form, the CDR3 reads TGTGCCAGCAGCTTAGCGCAGTGGGAGACCCAGTACTTC.

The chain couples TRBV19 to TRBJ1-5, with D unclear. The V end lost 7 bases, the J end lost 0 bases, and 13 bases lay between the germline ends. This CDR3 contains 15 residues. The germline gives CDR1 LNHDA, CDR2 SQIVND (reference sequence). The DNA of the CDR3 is TGTGCCAGTATTGGGTCGGGATATAGCAATCAGCCCCAGCATTTT. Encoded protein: CASIGSGYSNQPQHF.

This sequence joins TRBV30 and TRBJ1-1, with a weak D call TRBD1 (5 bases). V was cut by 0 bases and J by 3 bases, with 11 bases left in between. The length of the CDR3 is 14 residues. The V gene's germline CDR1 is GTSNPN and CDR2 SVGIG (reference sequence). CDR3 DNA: TGTGCCTGGAGTGTGCCCAGGGTTGACACTGAAGCTTTCTTT. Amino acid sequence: CAWSVPRVDTEAFF.

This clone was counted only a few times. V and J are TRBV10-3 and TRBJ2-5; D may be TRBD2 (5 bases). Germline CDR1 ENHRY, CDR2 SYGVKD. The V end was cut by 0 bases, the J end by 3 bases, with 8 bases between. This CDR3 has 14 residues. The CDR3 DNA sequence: TGTGCCATCAGTGAGTCTAAAGCGGAAGAGACCCAGTACTTC. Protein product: CAISESKAEETQYF.

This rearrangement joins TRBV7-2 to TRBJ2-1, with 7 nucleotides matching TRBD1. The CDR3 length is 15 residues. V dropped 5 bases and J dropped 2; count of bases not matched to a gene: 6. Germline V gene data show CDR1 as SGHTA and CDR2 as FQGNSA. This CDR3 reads CASSTNRGAYNEQFF. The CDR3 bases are TGTGCCAGCAGCACTAACAGGGGCGCCTACAATGAGCAGTTCTTC.

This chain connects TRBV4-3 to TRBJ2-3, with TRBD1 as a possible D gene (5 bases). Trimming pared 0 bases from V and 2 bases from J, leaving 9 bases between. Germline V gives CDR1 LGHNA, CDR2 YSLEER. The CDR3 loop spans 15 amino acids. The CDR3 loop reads CASSQDKGFTDTQYF. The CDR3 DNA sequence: TGCGCCAGCAGCCAAGACAAGGGGTTCACAGATACGCAGTATTTT.

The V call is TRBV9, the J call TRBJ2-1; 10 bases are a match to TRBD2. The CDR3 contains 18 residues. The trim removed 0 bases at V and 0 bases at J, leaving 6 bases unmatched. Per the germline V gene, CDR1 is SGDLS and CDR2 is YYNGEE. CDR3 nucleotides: TGTGCCAGCAGCGTAGCACTAGCGGGGCGAGACTCCTACAATGAGCAGTTCTTC. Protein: CASSVALAGRDSYNEQFF. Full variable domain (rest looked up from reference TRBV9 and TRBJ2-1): DSGVTQTPKHLITATGQRVTLRCSPRSGDLSVYWYQQSLDQGLQFLIQYYNGEERAKGNILERFSAQQFPDLHSELNLSSLELGDSALYFCASSVALAGRDSYNEQFFGPGTRLTVL.

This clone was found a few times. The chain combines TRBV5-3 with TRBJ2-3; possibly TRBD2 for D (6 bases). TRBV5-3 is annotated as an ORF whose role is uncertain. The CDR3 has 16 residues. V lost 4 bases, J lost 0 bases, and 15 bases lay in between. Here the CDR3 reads CARSTAGRESTDTQYF. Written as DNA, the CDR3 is TGTGCCAGAAGCACCGCGGGACGGGAAAGCACAGATACGCAGTATTTT.

CDR3 in amino acids: CASSHPTSGGGDTQYF. The CDR3, as DNA: TGCGCCAGCAGCCATCCGACTAGCGGGGGTGGAGATACGCAGTATTTT. The gene calls are TRBV4-3 and TRBJ2-3; TRBD2 matches at 12 bases. CDR1 is LGHNA, CDR2 YSLEER, per germline. J lost 5 bases, V lost 3 bases, and 6 bases had no gene match. There are 16 residues in the CDR3.

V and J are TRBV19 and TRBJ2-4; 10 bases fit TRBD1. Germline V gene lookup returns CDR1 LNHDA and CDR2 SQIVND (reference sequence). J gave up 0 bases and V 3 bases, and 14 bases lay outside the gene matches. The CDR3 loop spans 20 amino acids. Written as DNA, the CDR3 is TGTGCCAGTAGTATCGGACGACAGGGGGCCGGGGAGATAGCCAAAAACATTCAGTACTTC. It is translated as CASSIGRQGAGEIAKNIQYF.

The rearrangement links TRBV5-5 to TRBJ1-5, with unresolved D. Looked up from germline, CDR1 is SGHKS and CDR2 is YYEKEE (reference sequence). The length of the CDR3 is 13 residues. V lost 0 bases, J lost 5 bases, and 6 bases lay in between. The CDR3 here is CASSLDSHQPQHF. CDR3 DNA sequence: TGTGCCAGCAGCTTGGACAGTCATCAGCCCCAGCATTTT.

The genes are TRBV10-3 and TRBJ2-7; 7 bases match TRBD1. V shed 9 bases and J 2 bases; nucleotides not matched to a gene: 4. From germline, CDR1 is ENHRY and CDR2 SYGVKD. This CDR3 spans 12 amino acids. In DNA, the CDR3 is TGTGCCATTGGGACAGTGGCCTACGAGCAGTACTTC. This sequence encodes CAIGTVAYEQYF.

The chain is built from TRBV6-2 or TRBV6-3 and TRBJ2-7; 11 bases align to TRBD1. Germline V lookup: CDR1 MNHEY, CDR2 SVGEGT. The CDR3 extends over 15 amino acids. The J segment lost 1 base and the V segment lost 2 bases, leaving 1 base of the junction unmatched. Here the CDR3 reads CASSYGTGGSYEQYF. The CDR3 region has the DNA TGTGCCAGCAGTTACGGGACAGGGGGGTCCTACGAGCAGTACTTC.

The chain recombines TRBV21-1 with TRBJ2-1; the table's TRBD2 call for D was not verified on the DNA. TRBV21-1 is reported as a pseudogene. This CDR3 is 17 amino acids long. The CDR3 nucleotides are TGTGCCAGCAGCAAAGCCTGGGGACTAGCCAGCTACAATGAGCAGTTCTTC. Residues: CASSKAWGLASYNEQFF.

CDR3 sequence: CASSGARQGGYTF. The CDR3 nucleotides are TGTGCCAGCAGCGGCGCCCGTCAGGGGGGCTACACCTTC. V is TRBV5-4 and J is TRBJ1-2; tentatively, D is TRBD1 (6 bases). This CDR3 is built from 13 residues. CDR1 is SGHNT and CDR2 is YYREEE in the germline V gene (reference sequence). Trimming took 4 bases from V and 8 from J, leaving 15 bases between them.

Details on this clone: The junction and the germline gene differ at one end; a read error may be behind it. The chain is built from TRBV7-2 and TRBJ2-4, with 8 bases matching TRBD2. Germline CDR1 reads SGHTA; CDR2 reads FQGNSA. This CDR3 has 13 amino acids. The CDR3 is CASSLAVAGGFHF. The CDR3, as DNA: TGTGCCAGCAGCTTAGCTGTGGCGGGGGGTTTCCACTTC.

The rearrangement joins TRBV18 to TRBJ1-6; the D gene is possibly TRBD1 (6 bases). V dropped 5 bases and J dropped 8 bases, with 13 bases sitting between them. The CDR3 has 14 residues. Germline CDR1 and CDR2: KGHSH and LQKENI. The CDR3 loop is CASSGRAGDSPLHF. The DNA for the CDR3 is TGTGCCAGCTCAGGACGGGCAGGGGATTCACCCCTCCACTTT.

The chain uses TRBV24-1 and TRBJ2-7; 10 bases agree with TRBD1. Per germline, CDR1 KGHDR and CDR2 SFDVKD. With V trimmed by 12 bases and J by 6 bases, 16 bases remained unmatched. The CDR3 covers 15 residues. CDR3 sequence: CAGATGTGEFCEQYF. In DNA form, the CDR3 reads TGTGCCGGAGCAACCGGGACAGGGGAATTCTGCGAGCAGTACTTC.

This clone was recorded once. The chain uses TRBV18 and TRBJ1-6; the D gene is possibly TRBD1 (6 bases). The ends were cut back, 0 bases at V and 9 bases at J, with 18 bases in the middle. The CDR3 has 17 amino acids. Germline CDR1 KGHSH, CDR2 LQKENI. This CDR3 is CASSPPLLLGGSSPLHF. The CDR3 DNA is TGTGCCAGCTCACCACCGTTACTTTTAGGGGGATCTTCACCCCTCCACTTT.

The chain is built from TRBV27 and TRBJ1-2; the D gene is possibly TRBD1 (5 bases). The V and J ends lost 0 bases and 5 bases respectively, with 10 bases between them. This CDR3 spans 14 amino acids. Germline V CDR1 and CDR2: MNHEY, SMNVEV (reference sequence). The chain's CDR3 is CASSLSPGWYGYTF. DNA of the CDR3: TGTGCCAGCAGTTTATCGCCAGGGTGGTATGGCTACACCTTC.

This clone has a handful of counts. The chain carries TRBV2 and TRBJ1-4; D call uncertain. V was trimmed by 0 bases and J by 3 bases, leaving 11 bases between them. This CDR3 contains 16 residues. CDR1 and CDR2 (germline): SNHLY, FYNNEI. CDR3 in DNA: TGTGCCAGCAGTGAAGCACCCGTCGAGTCTAATGAAAAACTGTTTTTT. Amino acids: CASSEAPVESNEKLFF.

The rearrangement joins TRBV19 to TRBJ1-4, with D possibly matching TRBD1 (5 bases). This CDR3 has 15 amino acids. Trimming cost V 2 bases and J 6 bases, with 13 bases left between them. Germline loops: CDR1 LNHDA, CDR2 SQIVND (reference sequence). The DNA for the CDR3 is TGTGCCAGTAGTATAACCGGGGGACCAGATGAAAAACTGTTTTTT. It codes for CASSITGGPDEKLFF.

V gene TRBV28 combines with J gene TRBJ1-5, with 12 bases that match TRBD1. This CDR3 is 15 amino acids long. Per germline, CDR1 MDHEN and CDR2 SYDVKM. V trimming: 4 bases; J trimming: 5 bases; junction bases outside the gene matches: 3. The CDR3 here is CASSSGTGGYQPQHF. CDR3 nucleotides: TGTGCCAGCAGTTCGGGGACAGGGGGCTATCAGCCCCAGCATTTT.

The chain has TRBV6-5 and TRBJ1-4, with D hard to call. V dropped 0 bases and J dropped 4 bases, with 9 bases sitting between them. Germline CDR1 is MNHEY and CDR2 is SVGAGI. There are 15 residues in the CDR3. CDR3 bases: TGTGCCAGCAGTTACTCCTCCGGGATTAATGAAAAACTGTTTTTT. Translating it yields CASSYSSGINEKLFF.

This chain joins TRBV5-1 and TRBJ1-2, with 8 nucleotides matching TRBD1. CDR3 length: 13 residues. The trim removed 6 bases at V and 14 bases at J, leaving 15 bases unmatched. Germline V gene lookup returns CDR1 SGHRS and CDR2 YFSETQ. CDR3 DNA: TGCGCCAGCAATCAGGGGGCGACCTCCTGGTGGACCTTC. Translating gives CASNQGATSWWTF.

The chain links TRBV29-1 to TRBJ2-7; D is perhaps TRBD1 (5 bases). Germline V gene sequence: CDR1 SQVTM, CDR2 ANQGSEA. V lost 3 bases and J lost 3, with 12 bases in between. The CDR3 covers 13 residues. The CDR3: CSVEVTENYEQYF. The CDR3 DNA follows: TGCAGCGTTGAGGTGACAGAAAACTACGAGCAGTACTTC.